The subject of this entry is one T cell receptor (beta chain). Its antigen is still unknown. Donors were ostensibly healthy at sampling, although undocumented immune exposures were probable. The data originate from a study of cytomegalovirus exposure and HLA in healthy donors. PCR involved 60 Vbeta and 13 Jbeta primers. Original processing notes: Later work found roughly 80 million unique TCR beta chains, with 10 million to 14 million shared. Data came from immunoSEQ multiplex PCR; TCRdb stores just in-frame clones and leaves some out. V, J and clone size were drawn from that table, and D and trimming were deduced from the DNA. The sample consists of over 150,000 clones, roughly 78% of them appearing once. Findings and caveats of the study: Cytomegalovirus-associated TCR beta chains were listed, numbering around 150. Earlier analysis found most TCR beta V segments productive about 87% or about 30% of the time.

Material for sequencing was PBMCs. This TCR derives from a boy aged 5 to 17 in good health and CMV-seronegative.

The CDR3 nucleotides read TGTGCCAGCAGTGTCGAGGGTGGAGGGACCGGGGAGCTGTTTTTT. Translating gives CASSVEGGGTGELFF. The chain uses TRBV6-4 and TRBJ2-2; tentatively, D is TRBD2 (6 bases). The CDR3 spans 15 residues. Looked up from germline, CDR1 is MRHNA and CDR2 is SNTAGT. Trimming took 4 bases from V and 5 from J, leaving 14 bases between them.